The 32 T cell receptor beta chains in this list originate from one sample, sequenced in a study of human T cells and chemical hapten exposure. Described time point: patch test 2, 6 weeks after DPC sensitization. Treatment in this sample: therapeutic diphenylcyclopropenone sensitization with weekly scalp DPC. From the RACE reads, TCRdb called clonotypes with MiXCR, one entry per CDR3 protein. The data show tens of thousands of distinct CDR3 sequences, approximately 11% seen once. The source material was whole blood, sampled in connection with sensitization to the hapten diphenylcyclopropenone (DPC). The receptors originated from a man in his forties with alopecia areata. Some clones in this sample may be carry-over from other donors' samples.

Many counts were recorded for this clonotype. V and J are TRBV20-1 and TRBJ1-1, with TRBD1 matching over 7 bases. This CDR3 has 14 amino acids. Germline V gene lookup returns CDR1 DFQATT and CDR2 SNEGSKA (reference sequence). With 4 bases clipped from V and 5 bases from J, the junction kept 10 bases outside the gene matches. The CDR3 bases are TGCAGTGCTACGGGGACAGTGACTGGGACTGAAGCTTTCTTT. As protein: CSATGTVTGTEAFF.

The rearrangement links TRBV18 to TRBJ2-7; D perhaps matches TRBD2 (5 bases). Germline V gives CDR1 KGHSH, CDR2 LQKENI. This CDR3 comprises 13 residues. The V gene lost 3 bases and the J gene lost 4 bases, with 10 bases spanning the gap. The CDR3, as DNA: TGTGCCAGCTCACCGCCCGGGGAGTACGAGCAGTACTTC. Protein sequence: CASSPPGEYEQYF.

This clonotype showed up many times. The chain combines TRBV12-3 or TRBV12-4 with TRBJ2-7; TRBD2 is a possible D gene (6 bases). The CDR3 is made up of 16 amino acids. The V gene lost 5 bases and the J gene lost 2 bases, with 19 bases spanning the gap. The CDR3 DNA sequence: TGTGCCAGCAGTGAAACTCTTCGGGGGTTCCCCTACGAGCAGTACTTC. It is translated as CASSETLRGFPYEQYF.

The V gene is TRBV6-5, the J gene TRBJ2-2, with unresolved D. This CDR3 is built from 17 residues. Deletions cut 0 bases from V and 6 bases from J, with 17 bases between. Germline V gene sequence: CDR1 MNHEY, CDR2 SVGAGI. The CDR3 DNA follows: TGTGCCAGCAGTTACTCGCCGAGACATTCTTCGTCCGGGGAGCTGTTTTTT. Protein: CASSYSPRHSSSGELFF.

This clonotype was recorded many times. The V gene is TRBV20-1, the J gene TRBJ1-4; D gene unclear. The V gene's germline CDR1 is DFQATT and CDR2 SNEGSKA (reference sequence). The CDR3 spans 15 residues. V lost 1 base and J lost 7, with 16 bases in between. Here the CDR3 DNA reads TGCAGTGCTAGAGTTCCCTTATTCGGGTCTGAAAAACTGTTTTTT. Translating it yields CSARVPLFGSEKLFF.

J is TRBJ2-7 and V is TRBV12-3 or TRBV12-4; 9 bases map to TRBD2. Unmatched junction bases numbered 3, after V lost 3 bases and J lost 3 bases. This CDR3 has 14 residues. The CDR3 region is CASSLSSGSYEQYF. CDR3 nucleotides: TGTGCCAGCAGTTTGAGTAGCGGGAGCTACGAGCAGTACTTC.

This clonotype was counted only a few times. The chain links TRBV7-9 to TRBJ2-3, with D possibly called TRBD1 or TRBD2 (5 bases each). Trimming took off 0 bases at V and 0 bases at J, with 13 bases between the two ends. The CDR3 covers 17 residues. Per the germline V gene, CDR1 is SEHNR and CDR2 is FQNEAQ (reference sequence). The CDR3 DNA reads as TGTGCCAGCAGCTTAGCAGTGGGGGATCTCAGCACAGATACGCAGTATTTT. Its translation: CASSLAVGDLSTDTQYF. Filled out from reference TRBV7-9 and TRBJ2-3, the complete variable domain reads DTGVSQNPRHKITKRGQNVTFRCDPISEHNRLYWYRQTLGQGPEFLTYFQNEAQLEKSRLLSDRFSAERPKGSFSTLEIQRTEQGDSAMYLCASSLAVGDLSTDTQYFGPGTRLTVL.

This clonotype turned up a few times. This sequence joins TRBV24-1 and TRBJ2-1, with TRBD2 matching over 11 bases. Germline assignment: CDR1 KGHDR and CDR2 SFDVKD. The J segment lost 8 bases and the V segment lost 3 bases, leaving 5 bases of the junction unmatched. There are 15 residues in the CDR3. The CDR3 reads CATSDLAGGGHEQFF. The CDR3 region has the DNA TGTGCCACCAGTGATCTAGCGGGAGGAGGTCATGAGCAGTTCTTC.

This clonotype was seen a handful of times. The chain uses TRBV14 and TRBJ1-1; D possibly corresponds to TRBD1 (6 bases). Germline V gene lookup returns CDR1 SGHDN and CDR2 FVKESK. Between the trimmed V and J ends, which lost 1 base and 4 bases, there was a span of 7 bases. The CDR3 extends over 13 amino acids. This chain's CDR3 is CASSQGGPTEAFF. The DNA of the CDR3 is TGTGCCAGCAGCCAAGGGGGGCCCACTGAAGCTTTCTTT.

The CDR3 protein is CASSDPGQPAKETQYF. CDR3 DNA: TGTGCCAGCAGTGATCCGGGACAGCCAGCTAAAGAGACCCAGTACTTC. The chain joins TRBV25-1 to TRBJ2-5; 7 bases align to TRBD1. The length of the CDR3 is 16 residues. Germline V gene lookup returns CDR1 MGHDK and CDR2 SYGVNS. Germline trimming cut 3 bases from V and 3 bases from J; bases unmatched to any gene: 10.

The gene calls are TRBV28 and TRBJ2-1; D is undetermined. There are 15 residues in the CDR3. Germline V gene sequence: CDR1 MDHEN, CDR2 SYDVKM. The V end lost 3 bases, the J end lost 1 base, and 10 bases lay between the germline ends. CDR3 coding DNA: TGTGCCAGCAGTTTCCACGGAGTTTCCTACAATGAGCAGTTCTTC. Amino acids: CASSFHGVSYNEQFF.

The V and J genes are TRBV21-1 and TRBJ2-7; the table names TRBD1, a call not compared with the DNA. TRBV21-1 is listed as a pseudogene. This CDR3 is built from 15 residues. The CDR3 protein is CASSKVTVPSCEQYV. In nucleotides, the CDR3 is TGTGCCAGCAGCAAAGTAACGGTCCCCTCATGCGAGCAGTACGTC.

The rearrangement links TRBV6-2 or TRBV6-3 to TRBJ1-1; no reliable D call. The CDR3 extends over 13 amino acids. Between the trimmed V and J ends, which lost 9 bases and 2 bases, there was a span of 13 bases. The germline V gene has CDR1 MNHEY and CDR2 SVGEGT. The CDR3: CASMRAENTEAFF. CDR3 coding DNA: TGTGCCAGTATGAGGGCAGAAAACACTGAAGCTTTCTTT.

This clonotype was counted many times. Sequence at one end of the junction differs from germline and may be a read error. The CDR3 sequence: CASSAGTLSQETQYF. CDR3 DNA sequence: TGTGCTAGCAGCGCCGGGACTCTTTCACAAGAGACCCAGTACTTC. The chain links TRBV7-7 to TRBJ2-5; D might be TRBD2 (6 bases). The CDR3 loop spans 15 amino acids. Germline CDR1 and CDR2: SSHAT and FNYEAQ (reference sequence).

The rearrangement joins TRBV7-2 to TRBJ2-7; D might be TRBD2 (6 bases). There are 14 residues in the CDR3. Between the trimmed V and J ends, which lost 2 bases and 5 bases, there was a span of 13 bases. Germline V lookup: CDR1 SGHTA, CDR2 FQGNSA. The CDR3 nucleotides are TGTGCCAGCAGCTTAACTTTTACGGGAGACGAGCAGTACGTC. Residues: CASSLTFTGDEQYV.

This clonotype has ten or more counts. The rearrangement uses TRBV11-2 and TRBJ2-4; 9 bases match TRBD2. V shed 4 bases and J 3 bases; nucleotides not matched to a gene: 7. This CDR3 comprises 16 residues. Germline V CDR1 and CDR2: SGHAT, FQNNGV. This chain's CDR3 is CASSSPAGGHKNIQYF. The CDR3, as DNA: TGTGCCAGCAGCTCTCCGGCGGGAGGGCACAAAAACATTCAGTACTTC.

This chain joins TRBV7-9 and TRBJ1-5; D uncertain. Germline lookup yields CDR1 SEHNR and CDR2 FQNEAQ (reference sequence). The CDR3 runs 15 residues. V lost 5 bases and J lost 3, with 14 bases in between. The CDR3 here is CASSPGGQPNQPQHF. The CDR3 region has the DNA TGTGCCAGCAGCCCCGGAGGGCAGCCCAATCAGCCCCAGCATTTT.

This clonotype turned up a few times. This chain connects TRBV14 to TRBJ1-2; D uncertain. This CDR3 has 15 amino acids. Germline V lookup: CDR1 SGHDN, CDR2 FVKESK. V was cut by 1 base and J by 2 bases, with 11 bases left in between. This CDR3 is CASSQVKGANYGYTF. CDR3 bases: TGTGCCAGCAGCCAAGTAAAAGGCGCAAACTATGGCTACACCTTC.

This clonotype came up a few times. V and J are TRBV29-1 and TRBJ2-5; possible D gene TRBD2, 6 bases. The CDR3 extends over 12 amino acids. The germline V gene has CDR1 SQVTM and CDR2 ANQGSEA. The V end lost 4 bases, the J end lost 1 base, and 7 bases lay between the germline ends. The chain's CDR3 is CSVAGSQETQYF. CDR3 nucleotide sequence: TGCAGCGTTGCCGGGAGCCAAGAGACCCAGTACTTC.

This chain links TRBV6-5 with TRBJ2-1, with 9 bases matching TRBD2. Germline V gene lookup returns CDR1 MNHEY and CDR2 SVGAGI. This CDR3 is 15 amino acids long. The ends lost 2 bases at V and 5 bases at J; junction bases unmatched: 4. The CDR3: CASSYRASGNNEQFF. The CDR3 nucleotides are TGTGCCAGCAGTTACAGGGCTAGCGGGAACAATGAGCAGTTCTTC.

This clonotype was seen more than once but under ten times. The chain carries TRBV10-3 and TRBJ2-3, with TRBD2 matching 15 bases. Germline V gene lookup returns CDR1 ENHRY and CDR2 SYGVKD. The CDR3 is 17 residues long. Trimming removed 4 bases from V and 4 bases from J; junction bases left unmatched: 6. The chain's CDR3 is CAISGSGTSGRSDTQYF. The CDR3 nucleotides are TGTGCCATCAGTGGTTCGGGGACTAGCGGGAGGTCAGATACGCAGTATTTT.

This clonotype has at least ten counts. V usage is TRBV6-2 or TRBV6-3 and J usage is TRBJ1-1; D call uncertain. The CDR3 length is 12 residues. Trimming cost V 2 bases and J 5 bases, with 6 bases left between them. Germline V gene sequence: CDR1 MNHEY, CDR2 SVGEGT. CDR3 DNA sequence: TGTGCCAGCAGTTACAGGGTGACTGAAGCTTTCTTT. It encodes CASSYRVTEAFF.

This clonotype came up many times. The chain employs TRBV29-1 and TRBJ1-1, with D unclear. The V gene lost 5 bases and the J gene lost 0 bases, with 22 bases spanning the gap. This CDR3 has 17 amino acids. Germline V gene data show CDR1 as SQVTM and CDR2 as ANQGSEA. Here the CDR3 DNA reads TGCAGCGTTACCAAAACCCCACCGTGGAGGATGAACACTGAAGCTTTCTTT. Translating gives CSVTKTPPWRMNTEAFF.

This clonotype showed up many times. The chain links TRBV28 to TRBJ2-4; perhaps TRBD2 as D (6 bases). The CDR3 loop spans 17 amino acids. Trimming removed 4 bases at V and 6 bases at J, with 22 bases between. Looked up from germline, CDR1 is MDHEN and CDR2 is SYDVKM. CDR3 sequence reads: CASSSGSGWVGGNIQYF. Written as DNA, the CDR3 is TGTGCCAGCAGTTCCGGGAGCGGGTGGGTCGGCGGAAACATTCAGTACTTC. Looking up the rest from reference TRBV28 and TRBJ2-4 gives the full variable domain: DVKVTQSSRYLVKRTGEKVFLECVQDMDHENMFWYRQDPGLGLRLIYFSYDVKMKEKGDIPEGYSVSREKKERFSLILESASTNQTSMYLCASSSGSGWVGGNIQYFGAGTRLSVL.

Only a few counts were recorded for this clonotype. The V and J genes are TRBV7-2 and TRBJ2-7; D gene unclear. The V gene lost 3 bases and the J gene lost 1 base, with 7 bases spanning the gap. Germline V CDR1 and CDR2: SGHTA, FQGNSA. The CDR3 extends over 13 amino acids. The CDR3 sequence is CASSFDRSYEQYF. The CDR3, as DNA: TGTGCCAGCAGCTTTGATCGATCCTACGAGCAGTACTTC.

This clonotype was seen only a few times. The rearrangement joins TRBV7-2 to TRBJ1-1, with TRBD1 as a possible D gene (6 bases). CDR1 is SGHTA and CDR2 is FQGNSA in the germline V gene. CDR3 length equals 13 residues. V lost 1 base, J lost 8 bases, and 11 bases lay in between. CDR3 sequence: CASSLVEGEEAFF. The CDR3 DNA is TGTGCCAGCAGCTTAGTTGAGGGGGAAGAAGCTTTCTTT.

In its sample, this clonotype was seen a few times. This sequence joins TRBV5-6 and TRBJ2-6; D remains ambiguous. Trimming took 2 bases from V and 6 from J, leaving 9 bases between them. CDR1 is SGHDT, CDR2 YYEEEE, per germline. CDR3 length: 14 amino acids. In DNA, the CDR3 is TGTGCCAGCAGCTTCGGACCCGAGGCCAACGTCCTGACTTTC. This gives the protein CASSFGPEANVLTF.

This clonotype has only a few counts. The chain is built from TRBV12-3 or TRBV12-4 and TRBJ1-4, with D perhaps TRBD1 (5 bases). V gave up 0 bases and J gave up 7 bases, with 12 bases separating them. CDR3 length: 15 amino acids. CDR3 amino acids: CASSLAGQASEKLFF. CDR3 coding DNA: TGTGCCAGCAGTTTAGCGGGGCAGGCGAGTGAAAAACTGTTTTTT.

This clonotype was detected a few times. J is TRBJ2-7 and V is TRBV11-2, with 7 bases that match TRBD2. Germline CDR1 is SGHAT and CDR2 is FQNNGV. V was clipped by 1 base and J by 4 bases; unmatched bases: 22. CDR3 length: 20 amino acids. The chain's CDR3 is CASSLAGGGVSPTMLYEQYV. CDR3 DNA sequence: TGTGCCAGCAGCTTAGCGGGGGGAGGGGTATCTCCAACGATGTTATACGAGCAGTACGTC.

This clonotype was seen only a few times. The chain combines TRBV6-2 or TRBV6-3 with TRBJ2-7, with no clear D. CDR3 length equals 14 residues. The germline V and J ends were trimmed by 0 bases and 9 bases, with 15 bases remaining between them. Germline CDR1 reads MNHEY; CDR2 reads SVGEGT. CDR3: CASSYSKVELVQYV. CDR3 in DNA: TGTGCCAGCAGTTACTCGAAAGTGGAATTGGTGCAGTACGTC.

This clonotype was counted many times. This sequence joins TRBV29-1 and TRBJ1-1, with D tentatively TRBD1 (5 bases). Trimming took off 6 bases at V and 1 base at J, with 12 bases between the two ends. The CDR3 extends over 13 amino acids. The germline CDR1 and CDR2 sequences are SQVTM and ANQGSEA. CDR3 nucleotide sequence: TGCAGCGTGGGGGGGGGTACGAACACTGAAGCTTTCTTT. Residues: CSVGGGTNTEAFF.

This clonotype was seen more than once but under ten times. This sequence joins TRBV3-1 and TRBJ2-1, with TRBD1 matching over 7 bases. The V segment lost 1 base and the J segment 9 bases; nucleotides outside the gene matches: 12. CDR1 is LGHDT, CDR2 YNNKEL, per germline (reference sequence). The CDR3 is made up of 16 amino acids. For the CDR3, the DNA is TGTGCCAGCAGCCAAGCTTCTCCGGGACAGAACGGTGAGCAGTTCTTC. As protein: CASSQASPGQNGEQFF.